Sequencing of this TCR beta chain was carried out in a study of CD8+CD57+ T cells in acquired aplastic anemia. For the study at large: Isolated CD4+ and CD8+ cells, once sorted, yielded DNA averaging around 2.9 ug.

Ten or more counts support this clonotype. Antigen: not known. Patients chosen for sequencing had CD8+CD57+ cells that had expanded, as shown by flow cytometry. Regarding the study as a whole: Shared by patients and controls, 25 to 30 CD8+ CDR3s were abundant in patients.

Genomic DNA provided the template from which TCR beta VDJ and CDR3 profiles were obtained. TCRdb ran MiXCR on the reads and lists one entry per CDR3 protein. The top ten hold roughly 3.5% of the sample, which has around 170,000 distinct CDR3 sequences, about half seen once. The CDR3 extends over 11 amino acids. The V and J ends lost 2 bases and 8 bases respectively, with 6 bases between them. The germline CDR1 and CDR2 sequences are MNHEY and SVGAGI. Sequences were obtained from sorted CD4+, CD8+, or CD8+CD57+ T cells (not recorded which) from PBMCs. This chain joins TRBV6-5 and TRBJ1-2, with D uncertain. This clonotype originated in a human donor with aplastic anemia. This CDR3 is CASSYLGGYTF. In DNA form, the CDR3 reads TGTGCCAGCAGTTACCTAGGCGGCTACACCTTC.